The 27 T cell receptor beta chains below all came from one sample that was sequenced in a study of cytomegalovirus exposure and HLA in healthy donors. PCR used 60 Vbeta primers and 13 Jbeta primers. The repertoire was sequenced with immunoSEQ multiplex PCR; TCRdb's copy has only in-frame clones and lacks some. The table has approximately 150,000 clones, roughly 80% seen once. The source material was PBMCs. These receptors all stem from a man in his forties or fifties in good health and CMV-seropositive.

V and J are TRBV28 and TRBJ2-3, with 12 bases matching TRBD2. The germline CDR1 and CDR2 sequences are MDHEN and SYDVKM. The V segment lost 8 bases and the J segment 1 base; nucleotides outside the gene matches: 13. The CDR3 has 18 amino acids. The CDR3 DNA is TGTGCCAGCTTGGGACTAGCGGGTCATCTTACAGGCACAGATACGCAGTATTTT. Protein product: CASLGLAGHLTGTDTQYF. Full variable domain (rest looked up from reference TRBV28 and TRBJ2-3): DVKVTQSSRYLVKRTGEKVFLECVQDMDHENMFWYRQDPGLGLRLIYFSYDVKMKEKGDIPEGYSVSREKKERFSLILESASTNQTSMYLCASLGLAGHLTGTDTQYFGPGTRLTVL.

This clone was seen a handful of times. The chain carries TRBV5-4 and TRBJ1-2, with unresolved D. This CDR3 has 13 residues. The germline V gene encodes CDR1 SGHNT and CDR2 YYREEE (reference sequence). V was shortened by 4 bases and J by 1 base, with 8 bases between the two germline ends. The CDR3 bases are TGTGCCAGCAGCCGCAGCGTTAACTATGGCTACACCTTC. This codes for CASSRSVNYGYTF.

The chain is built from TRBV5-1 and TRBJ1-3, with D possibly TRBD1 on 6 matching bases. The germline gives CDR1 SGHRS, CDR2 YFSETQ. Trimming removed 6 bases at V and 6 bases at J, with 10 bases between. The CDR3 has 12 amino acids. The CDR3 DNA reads TGCGCCAGCACAGGGGCAACAAACACCATATATTTT. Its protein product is CASTGATNTIYF.

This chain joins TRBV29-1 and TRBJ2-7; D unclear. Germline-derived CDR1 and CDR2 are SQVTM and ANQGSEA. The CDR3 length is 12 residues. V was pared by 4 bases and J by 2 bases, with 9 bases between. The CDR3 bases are TGCAGCGTTGTTCCCACAGCCTACGAGCAGTACTTC. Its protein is CSVVPTAYEQYF.

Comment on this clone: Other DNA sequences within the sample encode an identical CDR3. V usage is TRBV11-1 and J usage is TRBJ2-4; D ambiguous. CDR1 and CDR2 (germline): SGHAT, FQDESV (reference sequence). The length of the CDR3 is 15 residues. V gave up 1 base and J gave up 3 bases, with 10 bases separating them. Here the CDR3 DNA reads TGTGCCAGCAGCTTAGGAAACAACCTCAAAAACATTCAGTACTTC. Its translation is CASSLGNNLKNIQYF.

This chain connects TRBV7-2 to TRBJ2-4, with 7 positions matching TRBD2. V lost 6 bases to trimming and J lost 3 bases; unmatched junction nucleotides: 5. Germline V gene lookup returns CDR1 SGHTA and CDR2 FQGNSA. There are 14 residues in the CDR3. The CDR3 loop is CASSPSGYKNIQYF. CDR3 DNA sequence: TGTGCCAGCAGTCCTAGCGGCTACAAAAACATTCAGTACTTC.

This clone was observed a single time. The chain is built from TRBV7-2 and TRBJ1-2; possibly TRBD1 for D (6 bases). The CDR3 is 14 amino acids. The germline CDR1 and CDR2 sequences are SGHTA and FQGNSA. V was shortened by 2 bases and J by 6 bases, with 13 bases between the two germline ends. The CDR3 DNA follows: TGTGCCAGCAGCTTACTACAGGGCGCGGATGGCTACACCTTC. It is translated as CASSLLQGADGYTF.

The CDR3 region is CASRDSLYEQYF. The CDR3 DNA is TGTGCCAGCAGGGACAGTCTGTACGAGCAGTACTTC. V gene TRBV6-6 combines with J gene TRBJ2-7; D is perhaps TRBD1 (6 bases). V gave up 6 bases and J gave up 4 bases, with 10 bases separating them. This CDR3 comprises 12 residues. The germline CDR1 and CDR2 sequences are MNHNY and SVGAGI (reference sequence).

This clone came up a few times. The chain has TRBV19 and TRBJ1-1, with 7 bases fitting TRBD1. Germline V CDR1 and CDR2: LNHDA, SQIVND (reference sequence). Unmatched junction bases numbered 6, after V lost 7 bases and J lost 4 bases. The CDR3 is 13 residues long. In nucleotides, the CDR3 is TGTGCCAGTACCCTAGCAGGGGGCACTGAAGCTTTCTTT. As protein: CASTLAGGTEAFF.

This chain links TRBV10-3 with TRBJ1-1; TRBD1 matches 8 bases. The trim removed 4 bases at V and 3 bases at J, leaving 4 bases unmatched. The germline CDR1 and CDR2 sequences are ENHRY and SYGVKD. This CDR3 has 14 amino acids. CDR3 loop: CAISVADRDTEAFF. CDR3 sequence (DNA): TGTGCCATCAGTGTAGCGGACAGGGACACTGAAGCTTTCTTT.

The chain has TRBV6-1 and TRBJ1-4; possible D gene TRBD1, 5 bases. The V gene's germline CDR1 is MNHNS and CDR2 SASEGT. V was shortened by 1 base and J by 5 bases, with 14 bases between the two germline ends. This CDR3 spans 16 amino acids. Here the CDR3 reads CASSEEIGGVNEKLFF. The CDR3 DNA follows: TGTGCCAGCAGTGAAGAGATCGGGGGAGTCAATGAAAAACTGTTTTTT.

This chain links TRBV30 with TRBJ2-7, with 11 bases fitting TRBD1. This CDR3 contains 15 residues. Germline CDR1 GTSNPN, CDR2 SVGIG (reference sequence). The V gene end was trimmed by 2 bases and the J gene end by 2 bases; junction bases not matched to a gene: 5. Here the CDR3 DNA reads TGTGCCTGGAGTAACCCGGGACAGGGGGCCTACGAGCAGTACTTC. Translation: CAWSNPGQGAYEQYF.

CDR3: CASSQDQGILNTEAFF. The CDR3 region has the DNA TGCGCCAGCAGCCAAGATCAGGGGATATTGAACACTGAAGCTTTCTTT. The rearrangement uses TRBV4-1 and TRBJ1-1, with TRBD1 as a possible D gene (6 bases). The CDR3 covers 16 residues. The germline V gene has CDR1 MGHRA and CDR2 YSYEKL. Between the trimmed V and J ends, which lost 0 bases and 0 bases, there was a span of 11 bases.

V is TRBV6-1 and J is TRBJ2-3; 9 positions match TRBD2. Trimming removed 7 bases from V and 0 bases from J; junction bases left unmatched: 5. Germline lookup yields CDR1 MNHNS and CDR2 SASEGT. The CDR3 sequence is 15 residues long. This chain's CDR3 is CASTSGDSSTDTQYF. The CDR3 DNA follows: TGTGCCAGCACTAGCGGGGACTCTAGCACAGATACGCAGTATTTT.

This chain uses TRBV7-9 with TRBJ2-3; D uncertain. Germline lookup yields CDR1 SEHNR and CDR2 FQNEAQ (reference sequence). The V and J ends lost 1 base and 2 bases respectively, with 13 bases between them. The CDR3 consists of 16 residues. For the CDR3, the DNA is TGTGCCAGCAGCTTAGTACAGAAGTTCCTCACAGATACGCAGTATTTT. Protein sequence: CASSLVQKFLTDTQYF.

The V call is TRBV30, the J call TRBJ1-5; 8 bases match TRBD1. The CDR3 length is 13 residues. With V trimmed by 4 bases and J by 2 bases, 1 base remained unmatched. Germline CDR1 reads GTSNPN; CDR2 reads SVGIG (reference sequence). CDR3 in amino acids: CAWKDRGNQPQHF. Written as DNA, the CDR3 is TGTGCCTGGAAGGACAGGGGCAATCAGCCCCAGCATTTT.

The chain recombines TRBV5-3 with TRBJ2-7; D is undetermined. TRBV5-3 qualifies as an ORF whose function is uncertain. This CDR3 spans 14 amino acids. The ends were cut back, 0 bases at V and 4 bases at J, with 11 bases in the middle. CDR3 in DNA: TGTGCCAGAAGCTTGGAAGGAGCCGGGTACGAGCAGTACTTC. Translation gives CARSLEGAGYEQYF.

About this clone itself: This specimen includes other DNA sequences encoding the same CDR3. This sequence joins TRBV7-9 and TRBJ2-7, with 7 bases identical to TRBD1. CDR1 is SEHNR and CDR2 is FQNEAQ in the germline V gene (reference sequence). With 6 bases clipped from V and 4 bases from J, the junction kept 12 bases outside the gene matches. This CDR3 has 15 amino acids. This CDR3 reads CASRTDRDVGYEQYF. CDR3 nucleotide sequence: TGTGCCAGCAGAACAGACAGGGACGTTGGTTACGAGCAGTACTTC.

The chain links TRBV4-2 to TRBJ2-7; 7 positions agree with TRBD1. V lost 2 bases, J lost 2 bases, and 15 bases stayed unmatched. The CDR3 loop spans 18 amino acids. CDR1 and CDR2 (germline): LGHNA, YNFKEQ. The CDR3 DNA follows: TGTGCCAGCAGCCAATCGTCCCTCCGGGACAGCCTCGCCTACGAGCAGTACTTC. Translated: CASSQSSLRDSLAYEQYF.

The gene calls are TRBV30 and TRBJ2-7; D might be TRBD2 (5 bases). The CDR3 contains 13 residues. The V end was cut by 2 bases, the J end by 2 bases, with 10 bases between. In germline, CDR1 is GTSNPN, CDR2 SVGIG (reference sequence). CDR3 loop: CAWSPFGAYEQYF. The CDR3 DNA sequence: TGTGCCTGGAGTCCGTTCGGGGCCTACGAGCAGTACTTC.

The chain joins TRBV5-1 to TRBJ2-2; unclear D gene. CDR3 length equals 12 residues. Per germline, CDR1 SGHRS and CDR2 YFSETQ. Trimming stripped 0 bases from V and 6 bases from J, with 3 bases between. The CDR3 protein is CASSLAAGELFF. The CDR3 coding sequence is TGCGCCAGCAGCTTGGCGGCCGGGGAGCTGTTTTTT.

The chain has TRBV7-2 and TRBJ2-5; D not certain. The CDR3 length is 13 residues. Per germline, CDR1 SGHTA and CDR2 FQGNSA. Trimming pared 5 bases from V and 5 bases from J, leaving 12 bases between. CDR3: CASSPRGGETQYF. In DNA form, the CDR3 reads TGTGCCAGCAGCCCAAGAGGTGGGGAGACCCAGTACTTC.

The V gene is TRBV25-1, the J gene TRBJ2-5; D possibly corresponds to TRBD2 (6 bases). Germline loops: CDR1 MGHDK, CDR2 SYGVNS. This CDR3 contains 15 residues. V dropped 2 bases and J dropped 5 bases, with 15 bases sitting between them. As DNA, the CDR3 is TGTGCCAGCAGTGAACCCGGAGGGCCTTGGGAGACCCAGTACTTC. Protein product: CASSEPGGPWETQYF.

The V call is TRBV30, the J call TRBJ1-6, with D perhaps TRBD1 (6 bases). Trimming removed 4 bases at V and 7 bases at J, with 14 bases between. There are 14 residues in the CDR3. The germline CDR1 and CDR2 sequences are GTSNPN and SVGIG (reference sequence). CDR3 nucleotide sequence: TGTGCCTGGAATACAGGGTCCATAAATTCACCCCTCCACTTT. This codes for CAWNTGSINSPLHF.

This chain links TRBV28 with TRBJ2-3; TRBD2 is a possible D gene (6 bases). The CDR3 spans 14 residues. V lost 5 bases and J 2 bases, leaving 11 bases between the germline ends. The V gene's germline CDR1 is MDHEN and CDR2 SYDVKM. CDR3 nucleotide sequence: TGTGCCAGCAGTCCACTAGCAAACACAGATACGCAGTATTTT. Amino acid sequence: CASSPLANTDTQYF.

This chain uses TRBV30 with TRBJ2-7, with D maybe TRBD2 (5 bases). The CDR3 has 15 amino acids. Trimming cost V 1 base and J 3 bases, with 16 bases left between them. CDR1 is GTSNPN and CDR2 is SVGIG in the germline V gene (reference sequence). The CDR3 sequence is CAWSARGVGSYEQYF. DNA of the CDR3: TGTGCCTGGAGTGCCCGGGGAGTGGGAAGCTACGAGCAGTACTTC.

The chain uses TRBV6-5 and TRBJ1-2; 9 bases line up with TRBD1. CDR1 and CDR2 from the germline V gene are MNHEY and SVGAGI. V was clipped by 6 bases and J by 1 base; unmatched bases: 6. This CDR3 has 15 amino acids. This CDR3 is CASRQQGAINYGYTF. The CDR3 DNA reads TGTGCCAGCAGGCAACAGGGGGCCATTAACTATGGCTACACCTTC.